The TCR beta chain described here comes from a study of shared clonotypes between healthy human individuals. Sequencing was performed with immunoSEQ multiplex PCR; in TCRdb, only in-frame clones are kept and a portion is missing. The data contain over a million clones, around 95% of them singletons. CDR3 length equals 13 residues. Looked up from germline, CDR1 is WSHSY and CDR2 is SAAADI. With V trimmed by 8 bases and J by 4 bases, 2 bases remained unmatched. The TCR was taken from a man between 25 and 39 years old in good health. Specimen: naive CD4+ T cells sorted from blood. The subset: CD45RA+ positively selected. This sequence joins TRBV10-2 and TRBJ1-1, with 12 nucleotides matching TRBD1. Here the CDR3 reads CASGTGGSTEAFF. As DNA, the CDR3 is TGCGCCAGCGGGACAGGGGGCTCCACTGAAGCTTTCTTT.